This record covers a single TCR beta chain. This sample is drawn from a study of blood T cells in healthy people across ages. Primers used in a second PCR of about 7 to 11 cycles were a sample-barcoded 5' primer and a J-beta primer mix. Every cDNA was tagged by a template-switch adaptor with 12 random nucleotides. TCRdb processed the 5' RACE reads anew with MiXCR; each CDR3 protein has one entry. Seen here are around 990,000 distinct CDR3 sequences, under 30% observed once, and the top ten hold about 0.72%. This CDR3 has 13 residues. V shed 4 bases and J 7 bases; nucleotides not matched to a gene: 7. Per germline, CDR1 SGHRS and CDR2 YFSETQ. These data were also reused for a study on T cells of mothers and their children.

Specimen: blood. The clonotype was recovered from a girl aged 2 to 10 in good health. V gene TRBV5-1 combines with J gene TRBJ1-2, with TRBD1 identical over 7 bases. CDR3 DNA: TGCGCCAGCAGCCAGGGACAGCTCCCTGGCTACACCTTC. Amino acids: CASSQGQLPGYTF.